The T cell receptor beta chain described here comes from a study of CXCR3 chemokines and chemotherapy response in bladder cancer. TCRdb recomputed calls from the PCR reads with MiXCR, one row per CDR3 protein. The repertoire holds about 5,000 distinct CDR3 sequences, with over 13% as singletons. Collection of the sample occurred from a patient whose treatment included neoadjuvant chemotherapy. The sequence derives from a human donor with bladder cancer that responded to neoadjuvant chemotherapy.

The DNA of the CDR3 is TGTGCCAGCAGTCACAACTCCCGGGGGGGCAATCAGCCCCAGCATTTT. It encodes CASSHNSRGGNQPQHF. The chain is built from TRBV27 and TRBJ1-5; D possibly corresponds to TRBD1 (5 bases). The V and J ends lost 5 bases and 2 bases respectively, with 16 bases between them. The CDR3 is made up of 16 amino acids. Per the germline V gene, CDR1 is MNHEY and CDR2 is SMNVEV (reference sequence).